This TCR beta chain is from a study of shared clonotypes between healthy human individuals. Genomic DNA of every subset was divided equally among multiple immunoSEQ plates. The table came from immunoSEQ multiplex PCR; TCRdb's copy has only in-frame clones and leaves some out. The table includes 850,000 to 1,100,000 clones, 60% to 85% detected once. The CDR3 contains 14 residues. The V gene's germline CDR1 is MGHDK and CDR2 SYGVNS. Study donors comprised healthy, HIV-negative adults devoid of recent acute infection or vaccination. The chain has TRBV25-1 and TRBJ1-4; a weak D match, TRBD1 (5 bases). Sequencing input: memory CD4+ T cells from PBMCs. Subset denoted: CD45RA-negative fraction. This TCR derives from a man aged 18 to 35 in good health. Some clones in this sample may be carry-over from other donors' samples. In nucleotides, the CDR3 is TGTGCTTGCAGGAAAGCAGGGAAGGATGAAAAACTGTTTTTT. This translates into CACRKAGKDEKLFF.